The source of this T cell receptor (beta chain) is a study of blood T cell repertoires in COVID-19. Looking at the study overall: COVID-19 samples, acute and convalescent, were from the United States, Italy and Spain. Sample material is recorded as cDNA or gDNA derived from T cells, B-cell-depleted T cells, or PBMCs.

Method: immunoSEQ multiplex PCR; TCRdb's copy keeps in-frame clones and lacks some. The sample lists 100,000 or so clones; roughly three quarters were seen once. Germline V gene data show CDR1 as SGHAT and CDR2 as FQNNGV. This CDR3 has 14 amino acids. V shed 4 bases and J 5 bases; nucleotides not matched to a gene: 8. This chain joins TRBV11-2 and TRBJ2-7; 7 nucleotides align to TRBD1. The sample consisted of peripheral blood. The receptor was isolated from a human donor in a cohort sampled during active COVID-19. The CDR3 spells CASSSPRGRDEQYF. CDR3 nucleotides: TGTGCCAGCAGCTCCCCTAGGGGGCGCGACGAGCAGTACTTC.